The clone carrying this T cell receptor beta chain was seen a handful of times. Its antigen is not known. The data originate from a study of shared clonotypes between healthy human individuals. A CD45RA+ naive subset and a CD45RA-negative memory subset were split from CD4+ cells. Generated by immunoSEQ multiplex PCR, the TCRdb table keeps only in-frame clones and is missing some. The table shows a few million clones, with approximately 90% occurring only once. Study observations and caveats: Non-shared clonotypes had lower generation probabilities than clonotypes shared by all four sorted-subset donors.

Germline loops: CDR1 MNHEY, CDR2 SVGAGI. V dropped 6 bases and J dropped 7 bases, with 19 bases sitting between them. The CDR3 has 14 amino acids. The genes are TRBV6-5 and TRBJ2-7, with a tentative D call TRBD1 (6 bases). Sequencing was done on a sample of naive CD4+ T cells sorted from blood. This sample's subset: CD45RA+ positively selected. The source is a man aged 18 to 30 in good health. DNA for the CDR3: TGTGCCAGCAGCGAACAGGGTACCCAGGGGGAGCAGTACTTC. This gives the protein CASSEQGTQGEQYF.